What follows are 13 T cell receptor beta chains derived from one specimen sequenced in a study of CD8 T cells in Susac syndrome. It was with random hexamers that 0.5 to 1 ug RNA was reverse transcribed. TCRdb recomputed calls from the immunoSEQ multiplex PCR reads with MiXCR, one row per CDR3 protein. The sample gives around 170,000 distinct CDR3 sequences, 94% of which show up once; 0.1% to 0.12% is in the top ten. Sequencing input: CD4+ T cells from PBMCs. The receptor source for this set is a human donor with Susac syndrome.

The chain has TRBV9 and TRBJ2-5, with D maybe TRBD1 (5 bases). Per germline, CDR1 SGDLS and CDR2 YYNGEE. V was pared by 0 bases and J by 1 base, with 10 bases between. CDR3 length: 15 amino acids. Here the CDR3 reads CASSVVGRVQETQYF. The CDR3 DNA is TGTGCCAGCAGCGTAGTGGGCAGGGTCCAAGAGACCCAGTACTTC.

This clonotype appeared once. This CDR3 is CSATKGAGGYTF. The CDR3 DNA follows: TGCAGTGCTACAAAGGGGGCGGGTGGCTACACCTTC. This rearrangement joins TRBV20-1 to TRBJ1-2; 7 nucleotides align to TRBD1. V lost 4 bases to trimming and J lost 7 bases; unmatched junction nucleotides: 6. The CDR3 consists of 12 residues. The germline V gene has CDR1 DFQATT and CDR2 SNEGSKA (reference sequence).

The V call is TRBV9, the J call TRBJ2-6; D is possibly TRBD1 (6 bases). The CDR3 covers 18 residues. V shed 1 base and J shed 2 bases, with 16 bases lying between them. Germline CDR1 and CDR2: SGDLS and YYNGEE. CDR3 region: CASSVRDVGGTGANVLTF. CDR3 in DNA: TGTGCCAGCAGCGTAAGGGATGTAGGGGGAACTGGGGCCAACGTCCTGACTTTC.

For the CDR3, the DNA is TGTGCTAGTGGTTCCCCTAACACCATATATTTT. It translates to CASGSPNTIYF. The chain joins TRBV12-5 to TRBJ1-3; D remains ambiguous. Trimming pared 4 bases from V and 7 bases from J, leaving 5 bases between. CDR1 is LGHNT, CDR2 FRNRAP, per germline. This CDR3 spans 11 amino acids.

The chain has TRBV3-1 and TRBJ2-7; D unclear. The CDR3 covers 13 residues. V was cut by 1 base and J by 5 bases, with 9 bases left in between. Germline assignment: CDR1 LGHDT and CDR2 YNNKEL (reference sequence). CDR3 coding DNA: TGTGCCAGCAGCCAAGCACGCAATGACGAGCAGTACTTC. It specifies CASSQARNDEQYF.

The chain has TRBV6-5 and TRBJ2-7, with TRBD2 identical over 7 bases. With V trimmed by 2 bases and J by 5 bases, 3 bases remained unmatched. Germline CDR1 and CDR2: MNHEY and SVGAGI. The CDR3 has 13 residues. The CDR3 coding sequence is TGTGCCAGCAGTTACAGGCTAGCGGACGAGCAGTACTTC. Its protein product is CASSYRLADEQYF.

The rearrangement uses TRBV20-1 and TRBJ1-2; D is perhaps TRBD1 (5 bases). Germline CDR1 DFQATT, CDR2 SNEGSKA (reference sequence). The CDR3 totals 10 residues. V was shortened by 4 bases and J by 6 bases, with 6 bases between the two germline ends. CDR3 in DNA: TGCAGTGCTAAAGGGGATGGCTACACCTTC. Its protein product is CSAKGDGYTF.

This clonotype was detected once. V usage is TRBV29-1 and J usage is TRBJ1-6, with a tentative D call TRBD1 (5 bases). The V end was cut by 5 bases, the J end by 10 bases, with 15 bases between. This CDR3 has 13 amino acids. Germline V gene data show CDR1 as SQVTM and CDR2 as ANQGSEA. CDR3 sequence: CSVITRRGSPLHF. The CDR3 DNA is TGCAGCGTTATCACAAGAAGGGGATCACCCCTCCACTTT.

The chain combines TRBV12-3 or TRBV12-4 with TRBJ2-3, with D maybe TRBD1 (5 bases). Trimming took 1 base from V and 1 from J, leaving 12 bases between them. The CDR3 has 16 amino acids. Here the CDR3 DNA reads TGTGCCAGCAGTTTAGGGGGCAGGGCAGGCACAGATACGCAGTATTTT. Its protein product is CASSLGGRAGTDTQYF.

The chain joins TRBV3-1 to TRBJ1-5, with 8 nucleotides matching TRBD1. CDR1 LGHDT and CDR2 YNNKEL come from the germline V gene (reference sequence). CDR3 length: 15 residues. With 8 bases clipped from V and 3 bases from J, the junction kept 9 bases outside the gene matches. CDR3 in DNA: TGTGCCAGCGGGCCCACGACAGGGGTCAATCAGCCCCAGCATTTT. Its protein is CASGPTTGVNQPQHF.

This chain uses TRBV7-9 with TRBJ1-2; D unclear. Per germline, CDR1 SEHNR and CDR2 FQNEAQ (reference sequence). This CDR3 comprises 16 residues. Trimming removed 2 bases at V and 1 base at J, with 14 bases between. The CDR3 DNA is TGTGCCAGCAGCTTATACAGTCGGGGATTTAACTATGGCTACACCTTC. Amino acid sequence: CASSLYSRGFNYGYTF.

J is TRBJ2-1 and V is TRBV29-1; 9 bases fit TRBD2. Germline CDR1 SQVTM, CDR2 ANQGSEA. J lost 2 bases, V lost 5 bases, and 4 bases had no gene match. The CDR3 runs to 14 residues. This CDR3 is CSVTQRGAYNEQFF. The CDR3 DNA is TGCAGCGTTACACAGCGGGGGGCCTACAATGAGCAGTTCTTC.

In this sample, this clonotype turned up a few times. The chain uses TRBV7-2 and TRBJ1-5; the match to TRBD1 covers 7 bases. The CDR3 runs 15 residues. Germline assignment: CDR1 SGHTA and CDR2 FQGNSA. Unmatched junction bases numbered 3, after V lost 1 base and J lost 3 bases. The CDR3 spells CASSLGTGNNQPQHF. CDR3 nucleotide sequence: TGTGCCAGCAGCTTAGGGACAGGAAACAATCAGCCCCAGCATTTT.